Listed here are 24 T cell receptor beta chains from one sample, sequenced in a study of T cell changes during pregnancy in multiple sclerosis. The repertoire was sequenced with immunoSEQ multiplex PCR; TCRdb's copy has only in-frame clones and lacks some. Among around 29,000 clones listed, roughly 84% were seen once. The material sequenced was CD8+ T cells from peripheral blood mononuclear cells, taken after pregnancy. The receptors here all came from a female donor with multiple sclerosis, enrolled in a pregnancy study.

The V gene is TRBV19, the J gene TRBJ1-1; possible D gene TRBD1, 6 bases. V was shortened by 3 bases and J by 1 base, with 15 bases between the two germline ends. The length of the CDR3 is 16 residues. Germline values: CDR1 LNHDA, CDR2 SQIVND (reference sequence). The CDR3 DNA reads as TGTGCCAGTAGTATCGAGACAGGCCAATCGAACACTGAAGCTTTCTTT. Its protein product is CASSIETGQSNTEAFF.

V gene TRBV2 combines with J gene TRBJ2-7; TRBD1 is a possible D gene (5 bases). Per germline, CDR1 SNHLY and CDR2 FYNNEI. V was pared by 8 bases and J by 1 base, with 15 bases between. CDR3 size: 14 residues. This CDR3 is CASLARVRSYEQYF. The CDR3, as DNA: TGTGCCAGCCTCGCCAGGGTCAGATCCTACGAGCAGTACTTC. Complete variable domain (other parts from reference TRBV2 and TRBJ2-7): EPEVTQTPSHQVTQMGQEVILRCVPISNHLYFYWYRQILGQKVEFLVSFYNNEISEKSEIFDDQFSVERPDGSNFTLKIRSTKLEDSAMYFCASLARVRSYEQYFGPGTRLTVT.

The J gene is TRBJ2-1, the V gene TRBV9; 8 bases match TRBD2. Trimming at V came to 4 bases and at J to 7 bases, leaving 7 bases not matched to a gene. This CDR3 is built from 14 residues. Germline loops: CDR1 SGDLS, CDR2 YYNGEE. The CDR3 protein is CASSSGLGANEQFF. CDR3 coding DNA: TGTGCCAGCAGCTCGGGACTAGGGGCAAATGAGCAGTTCTTC.

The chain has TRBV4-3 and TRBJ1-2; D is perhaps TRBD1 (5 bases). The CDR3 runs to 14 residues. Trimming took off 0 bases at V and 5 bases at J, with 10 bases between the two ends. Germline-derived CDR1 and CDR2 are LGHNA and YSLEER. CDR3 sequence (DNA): TGCGCCAGCAGCCAAGATGGGGGAGGGTATGGCTACACCTTC. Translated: CASSQDGGGYGYTF.

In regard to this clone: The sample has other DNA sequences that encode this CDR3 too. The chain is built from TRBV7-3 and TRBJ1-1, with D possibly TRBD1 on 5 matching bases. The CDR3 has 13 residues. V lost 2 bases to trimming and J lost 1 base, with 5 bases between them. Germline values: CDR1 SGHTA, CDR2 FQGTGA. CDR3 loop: CASSLGQNTEAFF. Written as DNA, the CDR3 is TGTGCCAGCAGCTTAGGACAGAACACTGAAGCTTTCTTT.

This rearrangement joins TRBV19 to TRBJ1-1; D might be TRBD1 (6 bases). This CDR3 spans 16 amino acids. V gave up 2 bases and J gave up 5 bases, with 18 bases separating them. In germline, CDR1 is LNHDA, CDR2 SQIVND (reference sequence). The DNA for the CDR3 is TGTGCCAGTAGTATATTTGGCGCAGGGGAAGGAACTGAAGCTTTCTTT. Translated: CASSIFGAGEGTEAFF.

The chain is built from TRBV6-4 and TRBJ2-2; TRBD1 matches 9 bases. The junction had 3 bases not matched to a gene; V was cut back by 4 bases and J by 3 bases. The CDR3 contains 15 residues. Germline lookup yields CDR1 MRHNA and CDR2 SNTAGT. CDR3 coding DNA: TGTGCCAGCAGTGCCGGGACAGGGCACACCGGGGAGCTGTTTTTT. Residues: CASSAGTGHTGELFF.

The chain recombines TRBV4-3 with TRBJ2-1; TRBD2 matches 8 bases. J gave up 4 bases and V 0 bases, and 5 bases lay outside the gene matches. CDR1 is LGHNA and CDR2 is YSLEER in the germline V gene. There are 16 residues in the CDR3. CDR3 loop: CASSQDYGGGYNEQFF. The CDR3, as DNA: TGCGCCAGCAGCCAAGATTACGGGGGGGGATACAATGAGCAGTTCTTC.

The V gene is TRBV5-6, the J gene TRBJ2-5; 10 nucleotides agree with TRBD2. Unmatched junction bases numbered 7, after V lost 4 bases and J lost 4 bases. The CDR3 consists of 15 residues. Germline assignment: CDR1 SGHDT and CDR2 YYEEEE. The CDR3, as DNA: TGTGCCAGCAGCCTCAGCGGGGGGGCCATAGAGACCCAGTACTTC. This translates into CASSLSGGAIETQYF.

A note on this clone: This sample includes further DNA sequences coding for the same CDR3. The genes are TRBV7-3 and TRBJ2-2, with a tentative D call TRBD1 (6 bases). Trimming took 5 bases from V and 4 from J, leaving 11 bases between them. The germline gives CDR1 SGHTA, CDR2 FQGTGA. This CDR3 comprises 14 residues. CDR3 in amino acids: CASSHTGRTGELFF. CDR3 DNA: TGTGCCAGCAGCCACACAGGGCGCACCGGGGAGCTGTTTTTT.

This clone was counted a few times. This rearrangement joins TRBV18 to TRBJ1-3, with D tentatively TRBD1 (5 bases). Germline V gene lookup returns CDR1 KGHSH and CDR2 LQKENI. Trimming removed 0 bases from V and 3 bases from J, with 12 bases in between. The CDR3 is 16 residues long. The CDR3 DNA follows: TGTGCCAGCTCACCACCGGGGCAACCGGGTGGAAACACCATATATTTT. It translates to CASSPPGQPGGNTIYF. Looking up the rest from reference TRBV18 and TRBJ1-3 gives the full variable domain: NAGVMQNPRHLVRRRGQEARLRCSPMKGHSHVYWYRQLPEEGLKFMVYLQKENIIDESGMPKERFSAEFPKEGPSILRIQQVVRGDSAAYFCASSPPGQPGGNTIYFGEGSWLTVV.

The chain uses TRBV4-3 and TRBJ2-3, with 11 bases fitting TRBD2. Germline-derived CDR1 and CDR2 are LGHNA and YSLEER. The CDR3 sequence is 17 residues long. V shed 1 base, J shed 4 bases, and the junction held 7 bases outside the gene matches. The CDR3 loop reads CASSQGTLAGGPDTQYF. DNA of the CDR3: TGCGCCAGCAGCCAAGGTACCCTAGCGGGGGGACCAGATACGCAGTATTTT.

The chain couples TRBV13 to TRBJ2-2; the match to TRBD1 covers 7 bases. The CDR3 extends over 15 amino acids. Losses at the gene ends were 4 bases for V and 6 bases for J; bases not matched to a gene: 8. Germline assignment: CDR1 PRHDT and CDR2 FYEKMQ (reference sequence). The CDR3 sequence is CASSSSTGVAGELFF. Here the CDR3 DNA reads TGTGCCAGCAGCTCCTCCACAGGGGTGGCCGGGGAGCTGTTTTTT.

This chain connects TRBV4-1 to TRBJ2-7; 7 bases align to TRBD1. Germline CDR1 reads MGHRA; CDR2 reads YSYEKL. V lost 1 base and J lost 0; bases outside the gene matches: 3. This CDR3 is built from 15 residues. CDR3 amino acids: CASSQVPGGSYEQYF. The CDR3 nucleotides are TGCGCCAGCAGCCAAGTTCCAGGGGGCTCCTACGAGCAGTACTTC.

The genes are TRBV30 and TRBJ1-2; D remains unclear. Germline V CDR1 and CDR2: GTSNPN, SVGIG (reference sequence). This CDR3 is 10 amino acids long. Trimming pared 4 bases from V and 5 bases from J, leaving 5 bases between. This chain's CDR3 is CAWNYYGYTF. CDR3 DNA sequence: TGTGCCTGGAACTATTATGGCTACACCTTC.

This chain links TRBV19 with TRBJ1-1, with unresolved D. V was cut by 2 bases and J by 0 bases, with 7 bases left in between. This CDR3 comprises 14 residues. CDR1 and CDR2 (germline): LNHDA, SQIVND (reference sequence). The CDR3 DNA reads TGTGCCAGTAGTATATCCGGGGTGAACACTGAAGCTTTCTTT. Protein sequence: CASSISGVNTEAFF.

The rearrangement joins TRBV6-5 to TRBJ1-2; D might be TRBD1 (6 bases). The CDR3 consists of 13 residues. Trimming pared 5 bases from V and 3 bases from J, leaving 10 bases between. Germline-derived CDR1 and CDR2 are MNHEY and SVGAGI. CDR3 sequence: CASSPDRYYGYTF. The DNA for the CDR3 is TGTGCCAGCAGTCCTGACAGGTACTATGGCTACACCTTC.

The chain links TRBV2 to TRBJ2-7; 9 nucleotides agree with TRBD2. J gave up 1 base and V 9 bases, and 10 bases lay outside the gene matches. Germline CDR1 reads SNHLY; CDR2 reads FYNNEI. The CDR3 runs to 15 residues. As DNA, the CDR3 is TGTGCCAGGGGCGAACTAGCGGGTCATTCCTACGAGCAGTACTTC. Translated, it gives CARGELAGHSYEQYF.

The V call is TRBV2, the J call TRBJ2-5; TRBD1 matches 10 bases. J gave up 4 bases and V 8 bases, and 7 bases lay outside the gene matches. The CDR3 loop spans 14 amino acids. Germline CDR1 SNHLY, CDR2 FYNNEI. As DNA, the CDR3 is TGTGCCAGCCACGGGACAGGGGTAGGAGAGACCCAGTACTTC. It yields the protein CASHGTGVGETQYF.

The DNA for the CDR3 is TGTGCCAGTAGTATCTCGGCAGGGATAGAAGCTTTCTTT. Amino acids: CASSISAGIEAFF. This chain uses TRBV19 with TRBJ1-1; D is perhaps TRBD1 (5 bases). The V gene's germline CDR1 is LNHDA and CDR2 SQIVND (reference sequence). The V and J ends lost 3 bases and 8 bases respectively, with 13 bases between them. This CDR3 spans 13 amino acids.

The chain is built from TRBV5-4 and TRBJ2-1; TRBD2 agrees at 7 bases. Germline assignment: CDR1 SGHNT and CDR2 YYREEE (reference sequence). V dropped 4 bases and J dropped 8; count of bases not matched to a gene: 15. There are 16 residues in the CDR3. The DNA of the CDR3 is TGTGCCAGCAGCCAAGATCTGGGGGGGGGATCGGATGAGCAGTTCTTC. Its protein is CASSQDLGGGSDEQFF.

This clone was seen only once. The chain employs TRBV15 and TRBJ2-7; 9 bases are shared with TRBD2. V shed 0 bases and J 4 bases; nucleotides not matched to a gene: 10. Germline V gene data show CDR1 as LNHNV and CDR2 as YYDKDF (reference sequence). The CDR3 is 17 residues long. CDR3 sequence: CATSRDPQSGGRYEQYF. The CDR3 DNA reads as TGTGCCACCAGCAGAGATCCCCAGAGCGGGGGGCGTTACGAGCAGTACTTC.

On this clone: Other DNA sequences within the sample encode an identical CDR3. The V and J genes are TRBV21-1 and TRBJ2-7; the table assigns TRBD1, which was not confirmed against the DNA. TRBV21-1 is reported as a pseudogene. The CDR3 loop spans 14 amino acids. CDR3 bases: TGTGCCAGCAGCTCGACAGGCTCTTTCCATGAGCAGTACTTC. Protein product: CASSSTGSFHEQYF.

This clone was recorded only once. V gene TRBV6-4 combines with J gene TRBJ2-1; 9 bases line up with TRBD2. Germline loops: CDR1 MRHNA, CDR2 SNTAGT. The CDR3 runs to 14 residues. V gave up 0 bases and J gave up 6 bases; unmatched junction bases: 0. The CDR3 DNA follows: TGTGCCAGCAGTGACTCGCGGGGGGGCAATGAGCAGTTCTTC. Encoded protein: CASSDSRGGNEQFF.